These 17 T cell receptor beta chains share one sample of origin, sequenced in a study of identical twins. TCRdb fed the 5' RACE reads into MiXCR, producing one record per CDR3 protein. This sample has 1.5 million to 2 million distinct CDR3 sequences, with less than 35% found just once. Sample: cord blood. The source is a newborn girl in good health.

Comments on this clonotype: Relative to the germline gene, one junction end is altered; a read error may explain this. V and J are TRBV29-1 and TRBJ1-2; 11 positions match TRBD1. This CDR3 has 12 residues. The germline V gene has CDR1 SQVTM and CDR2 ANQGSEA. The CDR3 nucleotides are TGCGGCGTTCCCGGGACAGGGGGTGGCTACACCTTC. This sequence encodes CGVPGTGGGYTF.

DNA of the CDR3: TGTGCCAGCAGCTTAGTTTGGGGGACCAACAATGAGCAGTTCTTC. It encodes CASSLVWGTNNEQFF. The chain has TRBV7-9 and TRBJ2-1, with D tentatively TRBD1 or TRBD2 (5 bases each). Looked up from germline, CDR1 is SEHNR and CDR2 is FQNEAQ (reference sequence). CDR3 length equals 15 residues. Trimming removed 1 base at V and 5 bases at J, with 12 bases between. The full variable domain, in which reference TRBV7-9 and TRBJ2-1 provide the parts outside the CDR3, is DTGVSQNPRHKITKRGQNVTFRCDPISEHNRLYWYRQTLGQGPEFLTYFQNEAQLEKSRLLSDRFSAERPKGSFSTLEIQRTEQGDSAMYLCASSLVWGTNNEQFFGPGTRLTVL.

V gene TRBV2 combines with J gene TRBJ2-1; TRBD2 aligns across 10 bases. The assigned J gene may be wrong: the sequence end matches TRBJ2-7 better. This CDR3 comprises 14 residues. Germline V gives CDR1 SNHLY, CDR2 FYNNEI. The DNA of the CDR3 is TGTGCCAGCAAAGGGACTAGCGTCCACAATGAGCAGTACTTC. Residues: CASKGTSVHNEQYF.

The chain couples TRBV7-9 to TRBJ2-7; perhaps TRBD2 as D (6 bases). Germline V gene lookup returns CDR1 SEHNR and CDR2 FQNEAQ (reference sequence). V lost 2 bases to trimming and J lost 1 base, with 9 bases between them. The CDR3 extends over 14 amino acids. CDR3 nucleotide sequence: TGTGCCAGCAGCTTATGGCGGGATTCCTACGAGCAGTACTTC. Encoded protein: CASSLWRDSYEQYF.

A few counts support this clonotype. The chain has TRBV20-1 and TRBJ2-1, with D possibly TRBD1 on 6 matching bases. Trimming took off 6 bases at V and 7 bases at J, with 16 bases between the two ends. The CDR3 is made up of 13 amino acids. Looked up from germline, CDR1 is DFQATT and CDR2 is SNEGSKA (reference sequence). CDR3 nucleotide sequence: TGCAGTGCAAAGTCGACAGGCCAAAATGAGCAGTTCTTC. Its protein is CSAKSTGQNEQFF.

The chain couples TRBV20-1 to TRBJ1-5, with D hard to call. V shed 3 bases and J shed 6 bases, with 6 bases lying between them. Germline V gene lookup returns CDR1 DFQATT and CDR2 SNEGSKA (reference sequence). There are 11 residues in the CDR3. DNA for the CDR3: TGCAGTGCTAGCACAGTTCAGCCCCAGCATTTT. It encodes CSASTVQPQHF.

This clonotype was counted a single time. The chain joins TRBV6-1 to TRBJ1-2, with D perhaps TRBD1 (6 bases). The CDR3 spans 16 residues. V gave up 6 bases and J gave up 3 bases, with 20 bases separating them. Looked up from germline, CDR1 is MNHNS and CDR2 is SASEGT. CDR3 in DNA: TGTGCCAGCAGGCCCACGGCGACAGGAGGAGACTATGGCTACACCTTC. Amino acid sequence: CASRPTATGGDYGYTF.

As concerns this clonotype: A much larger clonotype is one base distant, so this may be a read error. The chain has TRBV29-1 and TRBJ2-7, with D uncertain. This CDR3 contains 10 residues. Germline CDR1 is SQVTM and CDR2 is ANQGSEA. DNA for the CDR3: TGCGGCGTTGAAGCAAGAGGCCAGTACTTC. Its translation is CGVEARGQYF.

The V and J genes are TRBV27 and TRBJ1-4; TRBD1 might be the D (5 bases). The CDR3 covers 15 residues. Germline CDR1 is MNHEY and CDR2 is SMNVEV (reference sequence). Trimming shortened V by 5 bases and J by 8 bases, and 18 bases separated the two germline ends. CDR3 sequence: CASSGRSGVEEKLFF. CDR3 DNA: TGTGCCAGCAGTGGCCGGTCGGGGGTGGAGGAAAAACTGTTTTTT.

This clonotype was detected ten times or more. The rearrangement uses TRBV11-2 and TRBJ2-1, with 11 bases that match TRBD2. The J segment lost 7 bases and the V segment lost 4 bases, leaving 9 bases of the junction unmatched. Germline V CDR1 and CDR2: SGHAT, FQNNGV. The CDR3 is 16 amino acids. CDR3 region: CASSSLAGGPLNEQFF. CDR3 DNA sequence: TGTGCCAGCAGCTCCTTAGCGGGGGGGCCTTTGAATGAGCAGTTCTTC.

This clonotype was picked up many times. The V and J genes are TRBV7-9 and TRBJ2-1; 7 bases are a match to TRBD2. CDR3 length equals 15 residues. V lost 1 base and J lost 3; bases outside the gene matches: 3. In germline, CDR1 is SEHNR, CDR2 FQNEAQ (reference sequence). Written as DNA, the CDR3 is TGTGCCAGCAGCTTAGTCCTAGCGGACTACAATGAGCAGTTCTTC. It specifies CASSLVLADYNEQFF.

The CDR3 reads CSVERSGGYNEQFF. The CDR3, as DNA: TGCAGCGTTGAGAGGTCGGGGGGTTACAATGAGCAGTTCTTC. The rearrangement links TRBV29-1 to TRBJ2-1; 7 nucleotides align to TRBD2. J gave up 4 bases and V 3 bases, and 6 bases lay outside the gene matches. CDR1 SQVTM and CDR2 ANQGSEA come from the germline V gene. The CDR3 totals 14 residues.

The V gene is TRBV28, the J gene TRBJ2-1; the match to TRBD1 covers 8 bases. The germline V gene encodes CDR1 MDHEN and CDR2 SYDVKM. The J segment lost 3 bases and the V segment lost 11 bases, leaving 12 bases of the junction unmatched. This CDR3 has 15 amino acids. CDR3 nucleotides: TGTGCCTCTCCACCCCCGGGACAGGACTACAATGAGCAGTTCTTC. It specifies CASPPPGQDYNEQFF.

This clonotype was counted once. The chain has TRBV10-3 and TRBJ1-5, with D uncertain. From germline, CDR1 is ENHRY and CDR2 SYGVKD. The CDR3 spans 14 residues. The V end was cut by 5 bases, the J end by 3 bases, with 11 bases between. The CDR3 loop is CAISPRGSNQPQHF. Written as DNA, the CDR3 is TGTGCCATCAGTCCGAGAGGGTCCAATCAGCCCCAGCATTTT.

The CDR3 reads CASSPTQANTGELFF. The CDR3 nucleotides read TGTGCCAGCAGTCCCACCCAGGCGAACACCGGGGAGCTGTTTTTT. V gene TRBV12-3 or TRBV12-4 combines with J gene TRBJ2-2; D not certain. V lost 5 bases to trimming and J lost 0 bases, with 10 bases between them. The CDR3 covers 15 residues.

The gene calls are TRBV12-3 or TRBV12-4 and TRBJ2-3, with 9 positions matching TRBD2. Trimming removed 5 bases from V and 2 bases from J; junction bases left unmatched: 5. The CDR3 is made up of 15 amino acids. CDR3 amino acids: CASSLIAGDTDTQYF. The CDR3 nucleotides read TGTGCCAGCAGTCTAATAGCGGGGGACACAGATACGCAGTATTTT.

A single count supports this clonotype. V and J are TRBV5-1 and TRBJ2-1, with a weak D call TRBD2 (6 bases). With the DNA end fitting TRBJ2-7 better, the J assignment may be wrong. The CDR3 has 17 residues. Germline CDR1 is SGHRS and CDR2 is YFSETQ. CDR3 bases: TGCGCCAGCAGCTTTAGGGCTAGCGCCTACTCCTACAATGAGCAGTACTTC. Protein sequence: CASSFRASAYSYNEQYF.